This TCR beta chain was retrieved from a study of T cell changes during pregnancy in multiple sclerosis. Profiling relied on immunoSEQ multiplex PCR, and the TCRdb table lists in-frame clones only, not all of them. The profile shows approximately 100,000 clones, about nine tenths of them singletons. This CDR3 is built from 14 residues. Per germline, CDR1 SEHNR and CDR2 FQNEAQ (reference sequence). V lost 5 bases and J lost 2; bases outside the gene matches: 6. This clonotype originated in a female donor with multiple sclerosis, enrolled in a pregnancy study. The chain has TRBV7-9 and TRBJ2-7, with TRBD1 identical over 7 bases. Sample: peripheral blood, taken after pregnancy. In DNA form, the CDR3 reads TGTGCCAGCAGCCCACAGGGGTTCCCCTACGAGCAGTACTTC. This gives the protein CASSPQGFPYEQYF.